This is a list of T cell receptor beta chains from one sample in a study of CD8 T cells in Susac syndrome. TCRdb processed the immunoSEQ multiplex PCR reads anew with MiXCR; each CDR3 protein has one entry. The sample contains hundreds of thousands of distinct CDR3 sequences, 70% to 90% of which appear only once. The sequenced sample was CD8+ T cells from PBMCs. These receptors originate from a human donor with multiple sclerosis. Each CDR3 is given with its conserved first and last residue. A D gene is named only where the DNA matches it firmly. Clone size is not always given. Where it is, it says once, few, many or a class for expanded clones.

d_gene,abundance,j_gene,len,v_gene,CDR3nt,CDR3aa
.,once,TRBJ2-7,13,TRBV7-2,TGTGCCAGCAGCTTAGCGTACAGCTACGAGCAGTACTTC,CASSLAYSYEQYF
.,.,TRBJ1-1,14,TRBV6-6,TGTGCCAGCAGTTACGAACGGGTGAACACTGAAGCTTTCTTT,CASSYERVNTEAFF
.,.,TRBJ2-2,13,TRBV11-2,TGTGCCAGCAGCTTAGATTACGCCGGGGAGCTGTTTTTT,CASSLDYAGELFF
TRBD2,once,TRBJ2-1,19,TRBV9,TGTGCCAGCAGCGGAAATACCGGGACTAGCGGGAGGACGAACAATGAGCAGTTCTTC,CASSGNTGTSGRTNNEQFF
.,few,TRBJ1-2,15,TRBV6-5,TGTGCCAGCAGTTACTCGACGGGTTCCGGCTATGGCTACACCTTC,CASSYSTGSGYGYTF
.,few,TRBJ1-1,14,TRBV10-2,TGCGCCAGCAGTGAGTCTCGGGGGAACACTGAAGTTTTCTTT,CASSESRGNTEVFF
.,.,TRBJ2-7,16,TRBV15,TGTGCCACCAGCAGAGGAACAGGGTCGGGGACCTACGAGCAGTACTTC,CATSRGTGSGTYEQYF
.,.,TRBJ2-6,17,TRBV6-1,TGTGCCAGCAGTGCAGCCTTATTACTCTCTGGGGCCAACGTCCTGACTTTC,CASSAALLLSGANVLTF
.,.,TRBJ1-4,16,TRBV11-2,TGTGCCAGCAGCTCCGGACAATTTGGGACTAATGAAAAACTGTTTTTT,CASSSGQFGTNEKLFF
TRBD1,.,TRBJ2-7,15,TRBV28,TGTGCCAGCAGTTTAATCAGGCGACAGGGAGACGAGCAGTACTTC,CASSLIRRQGDEQYF
TRBD2,.,TRBJ2-1,15,TRBV27,TGTGCCAGCAGTTCAGGACTAGCGGGAGGACATGAGCAGCTCTTC,CASSSGLAGGHEQLF
.,.,TRBJ2-6,18,TRBV6-5,TGTGCCAGCAGTTACTCTAGGGTATTCAGCTCTGGGGCCAACGTCCTGACTTTC,CASSYSRVFSSGANVLTF
.,.,TRBJ2-7,12,TRBV14,TGTGCCAGCAGCCAAGTCCCCTACGAGCAGTACTTC,CASSQVPYEQYF
.,once,TRBJ2-1,17,TRBV19,TGTGCCAGTAGTATAAAGGGTCTCAACAGCGCCTACAATGAGCAGTTCTTC,CASSIKGLNSAYNEQFF
.,.,TRBJ2-7,13,TRBV24-1,TGTGCCACCAGGGATGGAGGTTCCTACGAGCAGTACTTC,CATRDGGSYEQYF
TRBD2,few,TRBJ2-3,12,TRBV11-2,TGTGCCAGCAGCGGACTAGCCGATACGCAGTATTTT,CASSGLADTQYF
.,few,TRBJ2-7,14,TRBV5-6,TGTGCCAGCACTATAGGGGCGGGGACCTACGAGCAGTACTTC,CASTIGAGTYEQYF
TRBD1,.,TRBJ2-7,15,TRBV29-1,TGCAGCGTTGAATTTAAGGGACAGTTGGACTACGAGCAGTACTTC,CSVEFKGQLDYEQYF
.,.,TRBJ1-1,16,TRBV5-4,TGTGCCAGCAGCTTCAGACTCGGGACACCAAACACTGAAGCTTTCTTT,CASSFRLGTPNTEAFF
TRBD2,.,TRBJ2-1,14,TRBV7-6,TGTGCCAGCAGCTTCTCTAGCGGAGACAATGAGCAGTTCTTC,CASSFSSGDNEQFF
.,.,TRBJ2-7,15,TRBV20-1,TGCAGTGCTAGAGATCCTGGGGGGGACAGGCGACACCAGTACTTC,CSARDPGGDRRHQYF
TRBD1,few,TRBJ2-7,15,TRBV4-1,TGCGCCAGCAGCCAAGGCGGACAGGGGACCTACGAGCAGTACTTC,CASSQGGQGTYEQYF
.,.,TRBJ1-2,16,TRBV27,TGTGCCAGCAGTTTATCGGGGGACGGATGGGGATATGGCTACACCTTC,CASSLSGDGWGYGYTF
TRBD2,.,TRBJ2-3,18,TRBV5-1,TGCGCCAGCAACTTGAAGCATTCCGGGACTAGGACCTCAGATACGCAGTATTTT,CASNLKHSGTRTSDTQYF
TRBD1,.,TRBJ1-2,15,TRBV28,TGTGCCAGCAGCCCTCGGTGGGAGGGGGCTTATGGCTACACCTTC,CASSPRWEGAYGYTF
.,.,TRBJ2-1,11,TRBV20-1,TGCAGTGCTAGAGATGTGAGGGACGTCATCTTC,CSARDVRDVIF
.,.,TRBJ1-2,15,TRBV4-3,TGCGCCAGCAGCCAAGCAGGGTTAACGGGCTATGGCTACACCTTC,CASSQAGLTGYGYTF
.,.,TRBJ2-3,15,TRBV7-2,TGTGCCAGCAGCTTAGGGACTACCAGGGCAGATACGCAGTATTTT,CASSLGTTRADTQYF
.,.,TRBJ2-7,11,TRBV20-1,TGCAGTGCTAGGGGAACTTACGAGCAGTACTTC,CSARGTYEQYF
TRBD2,.,TRBJ2-3,14,TRBV24-1,TGTGCCACCTATAGCGGGGAAGTAGCGGATACGCAGTATTTT,CATYSGEVADTQYF
TRBD1,.,TRBJ2-3,16,TRBV30,TGTGCCTGGAGTGTGGTAGAGGGGGCTTACACAGATACGCAGTATTTT,CAWSVVEGAYTDTQYF
.,.,TRBJ2-3,15,TRBV6-5,TGTGCCAGCAGGGGTCTAGAGACTCTCACAGATACGCAGTATTTT,CASRGLETLTDTQYF
TRBD2,.,TRBJ2-5,14,TRBV27,TGTGCCAGCAGTTTAGGATGGGGGGGAGAGACCCAGTACTTC,CASSLGWGGETQYF
.,.,TRBJ1-1,13,TRBV20-1,TGCAGTGCTAGAAGATCCGGCAGCTCGCGAGCTTTCTTT,CSARRSGSSRAFF
.,few,TRBJ2-5,14,TRBV28,TGTGCCAGCCTCGGGATTACAACGGGGGAGACCCAGTACTTC,CASLGITTGETQYF
.,.,TRBJ1-4,14,TRBV27,TGTGCCAGCAGGGGGGACGCAGAAAATGAAAAACTGTTTTTT,CASRGDAENEKLFF
.,few,TRBJ2-7,15,TRBV12-3/TRBV12-4,TGTGCCAGCAGTTTCCCCGACCAGGGGTTCTACGAGCAGTACTTC,CASSFPDQGFYEQYF
TRBD1,.,TRBJ1-2,15,TRBV5-4,TGTGCCAGCAGCGACCGACAGGGAGGCAACTATGGCTACACCTTC,CASSDRQGGNYGYTF
TRBD2,.,TRBJ2-2,16,TRBV27,TGTGCCAGCAGTCTAACTAGCGGGAGCTATCCCGGGGAGCTGTTTTTT,CASSLTSGSYPGELFF
.,.,TRBJ2-7,12,TRBV5-6,TGTGCCAGCAGCCACATCGAAAACGAGCAGTACTTC,CASSHIENEQYF
.,.,TRBJ2-7,13,TRBV25-1,TGTGCCAGCAGTGAACAGGGCTGGGACGAGCAGTACTTC,CASSEQGWDEQYF
.,.,TRBJ2-2,12,TRBV29-1,TGCAGCGTTGCCCGACACACCGGGGAGCTGTTTTTT,CSVARHTGELFF
.,.,TRBJ2-7,14,TRBV6-1,TGTGCCAGCAGTGCCTACGCAGGCTCCTACGAGCAGTACTTC,CASSAYAGSYEQYF
.,.,TRBJ1-3,15,TRBV7-9,TGTGCCAGCAGTTCTCAACCGATCTCTGGAAACACCATATATTTT,CASSSQPISGNTIYF
TRBD2,.,TRBJ2-3,16,TRBV27,TGTGCCAGCAGTCCACGGACTAGCGTCGTCCCAGATACGCAGTATTTT,CASSPRTSVVPDTQYF